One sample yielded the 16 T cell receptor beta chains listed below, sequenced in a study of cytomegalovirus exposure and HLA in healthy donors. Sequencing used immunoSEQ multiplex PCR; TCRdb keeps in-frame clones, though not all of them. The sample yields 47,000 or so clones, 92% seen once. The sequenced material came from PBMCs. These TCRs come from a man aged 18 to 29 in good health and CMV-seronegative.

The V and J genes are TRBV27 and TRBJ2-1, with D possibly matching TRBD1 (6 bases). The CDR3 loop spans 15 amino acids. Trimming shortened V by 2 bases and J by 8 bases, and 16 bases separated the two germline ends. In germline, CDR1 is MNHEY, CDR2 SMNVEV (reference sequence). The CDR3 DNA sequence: TGTGCCAGCAGTTTACTGAGGGGGAGAGGTGATGAGCAGTTCTTC. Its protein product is CASSLLRGRGDEQFF.

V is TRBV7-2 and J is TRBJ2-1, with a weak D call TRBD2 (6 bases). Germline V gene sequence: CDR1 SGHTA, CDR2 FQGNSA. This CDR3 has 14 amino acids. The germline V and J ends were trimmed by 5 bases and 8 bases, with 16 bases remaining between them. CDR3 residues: CASSIETRVYEQFF. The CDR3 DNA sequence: TGTGCCAGCAGCATCGAGACTAGGGTTTATGAGCAGTTCTTC.

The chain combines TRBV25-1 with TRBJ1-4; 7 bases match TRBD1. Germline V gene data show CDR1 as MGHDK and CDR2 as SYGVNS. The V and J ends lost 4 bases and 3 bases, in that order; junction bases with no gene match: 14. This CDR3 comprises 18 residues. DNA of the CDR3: TGTGCCAGCAGTGCTTATTCGACAGGGTGGGGAGCTAATGAAAAACTGTTTTTT. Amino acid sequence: CASSAYSTGWGANEKLFF.

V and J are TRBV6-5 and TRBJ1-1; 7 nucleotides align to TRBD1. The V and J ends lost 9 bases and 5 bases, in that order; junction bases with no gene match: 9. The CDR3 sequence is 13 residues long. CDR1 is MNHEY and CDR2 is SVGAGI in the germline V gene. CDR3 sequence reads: CASRLGGQTEAFF. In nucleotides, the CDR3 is TGTGCCAGTCGGTTAGGGGGCCAGACTGAAGCTTTCTTT.

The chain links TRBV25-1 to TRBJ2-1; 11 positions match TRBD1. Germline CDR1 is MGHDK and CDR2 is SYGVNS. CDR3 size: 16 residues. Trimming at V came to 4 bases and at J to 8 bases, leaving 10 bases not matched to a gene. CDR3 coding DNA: TGTGCCAGCAGTGCCTTTAGGACAGGGGGCACCTATGAGCAGTTCTTC. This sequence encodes CASSAFRTGGTYEQFF.

This chain's CDR3 is CASSYSLAGGAYEQYF. CDR3 sequence (DNA): TGTGCCAGCAGTTACTCTCTAGCGGGAGGGGCCTACGAGCAGTACTTC. The chain uses TRBV6-5 and TRBJ2-7, with 12 bases lining up with TRBD2. Germline V lookup: CDR1 MNHEY, CDR2 SVGAGI. CDR3 length equals 16 residues. Trimming took 0 bases from V and 2 from J; bases not matched to a gene: 2.

The CDR3 spells CAIRRTGDGYTF. DNA of the CDR3: TGTGCCATCAGGAGGACAGGGGACGGCTACACCTTC. The chain is built from TRBV10-3 and TRBJ1-2; 9 bases fit TRBD1. Trimming at V came to 6 bases and at J to 8 bases, leaving 4 bases not matched to a gene. This CDR3 is 12 amino acids long. The germline V gene encodes CDR1 ENHRY and CDR2 SYGVKD.

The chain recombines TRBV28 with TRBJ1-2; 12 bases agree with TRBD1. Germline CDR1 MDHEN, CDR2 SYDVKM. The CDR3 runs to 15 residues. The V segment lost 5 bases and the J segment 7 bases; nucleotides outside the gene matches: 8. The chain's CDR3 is CASSPAGTGGSGYTF. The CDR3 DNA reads TGTGCCAGCAGTCCGGCCGGGACAGGGGGCTCTGGCTACACCTTC.

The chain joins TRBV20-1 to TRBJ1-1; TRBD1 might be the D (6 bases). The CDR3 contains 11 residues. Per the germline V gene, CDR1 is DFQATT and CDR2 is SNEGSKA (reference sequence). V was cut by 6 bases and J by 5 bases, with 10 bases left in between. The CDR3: CSAGAETEAFF. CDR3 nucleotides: TGCAGTGCGGGGGCTGAGACTGAAGCTTTCTTT.

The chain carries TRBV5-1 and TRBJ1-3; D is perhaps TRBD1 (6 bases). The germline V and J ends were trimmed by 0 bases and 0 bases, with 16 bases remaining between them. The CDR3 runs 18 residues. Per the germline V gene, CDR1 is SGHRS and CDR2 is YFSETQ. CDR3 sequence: CASSLAPDSSISGNTIYF. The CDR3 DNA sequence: TGCGCCAGCAGCTTGGCCCCGGACAGTTCGATCTCTGGAAACACCATATATTTT.

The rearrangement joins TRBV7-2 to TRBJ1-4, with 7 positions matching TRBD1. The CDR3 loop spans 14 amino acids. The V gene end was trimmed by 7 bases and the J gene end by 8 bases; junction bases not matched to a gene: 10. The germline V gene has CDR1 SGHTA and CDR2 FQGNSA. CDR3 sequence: CASNKGAVGEKLFF. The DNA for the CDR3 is TGTGCCAGCAACAAGGGGGCAGTGGGGGAAAAACTGTTTTTT.

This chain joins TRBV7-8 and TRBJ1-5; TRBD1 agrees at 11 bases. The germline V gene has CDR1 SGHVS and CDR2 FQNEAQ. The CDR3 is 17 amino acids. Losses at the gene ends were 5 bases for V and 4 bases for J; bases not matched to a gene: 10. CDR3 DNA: TGTGCCAGCAGCCGTGGCCGGGACAGGGGGAAGAATCAGCCCCAGCATTTT. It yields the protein CASSRGRDRGKNQPQHF.

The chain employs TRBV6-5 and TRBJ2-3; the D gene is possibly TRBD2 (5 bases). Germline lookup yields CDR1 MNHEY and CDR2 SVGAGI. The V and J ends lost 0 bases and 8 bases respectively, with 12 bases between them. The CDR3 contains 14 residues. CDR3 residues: CASSYSAGPTTQYF. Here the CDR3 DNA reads TGTGCCAGCAGTTACTCCGCGGGTCCGACTACGCAGTATTTT.

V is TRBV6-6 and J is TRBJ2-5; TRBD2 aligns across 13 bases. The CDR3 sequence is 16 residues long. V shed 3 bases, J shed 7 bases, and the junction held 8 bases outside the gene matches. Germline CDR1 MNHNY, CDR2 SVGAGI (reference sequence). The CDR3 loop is CASSYPGTSGIWTQYF. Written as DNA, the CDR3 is TGTGCCAGCAGTTATCCCGGGACTAGCGGGATATGGACCCAGTACTTC.

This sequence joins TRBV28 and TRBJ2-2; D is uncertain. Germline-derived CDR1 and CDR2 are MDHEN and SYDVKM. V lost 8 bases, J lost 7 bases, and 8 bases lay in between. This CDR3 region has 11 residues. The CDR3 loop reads CASAVVGELFF. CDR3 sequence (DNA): TGTGCCAGCGCAGTGGTCGGGGAGCTGTTTTTT.

The CDR3 loop reads CASSQEQPGSVRELFF. The CDR3 coding sequence is TGCGCCAGCAGCCAAGAGCAGCCAGGGTCGGTGCGGGAGCTGTTTTTT. The chain combines TRBV4-3 with TRBJ2-2; tentative D call: TRBD1 (5 bases). The CDR3 has 16 amino acids. With 0 bases removed from V and 9 bases from J, the gap between germline ends came to 17 bases. The germline V gene encodes CDR1 LGHNA and CDR2 YSLEER.